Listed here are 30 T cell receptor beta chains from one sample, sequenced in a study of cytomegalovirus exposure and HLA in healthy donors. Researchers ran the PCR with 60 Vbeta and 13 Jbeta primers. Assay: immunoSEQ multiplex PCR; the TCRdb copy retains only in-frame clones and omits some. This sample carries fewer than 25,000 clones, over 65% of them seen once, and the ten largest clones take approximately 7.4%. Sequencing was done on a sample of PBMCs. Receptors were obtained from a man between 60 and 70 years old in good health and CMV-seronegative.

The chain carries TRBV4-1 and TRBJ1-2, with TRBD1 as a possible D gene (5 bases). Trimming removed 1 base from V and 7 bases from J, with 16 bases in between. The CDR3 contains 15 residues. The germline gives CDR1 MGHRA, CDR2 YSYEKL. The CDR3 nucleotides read TGCGCCAGCAGCCAAGTCCCCTTAGGGGAAAGTGGCTACACCTTC. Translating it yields CASSQVPLGESGYTF.

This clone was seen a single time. This CDR3 reads CASSYISDRGNGYTF. The CDR3, as DNA: TGTGCCAGCAGTTACATATCGGACAGGGGAAATGGCTACACCTTC. The chain carries TRBV6-5 and TRBJ1-2, with 9 positions matching TRBD1. CDR1 and CDR2 from the germline V gene are MNHEY and SVGAGI. With 2 bases clipped from V and 6 bases from J, the junction kept 7 bases outside the gene matches. This CDR3 comprises 15 residues.

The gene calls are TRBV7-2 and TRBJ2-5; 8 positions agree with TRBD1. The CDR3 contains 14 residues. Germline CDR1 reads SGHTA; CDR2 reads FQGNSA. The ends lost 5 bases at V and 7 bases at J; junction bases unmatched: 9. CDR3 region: CASSPKGQGWTQYF. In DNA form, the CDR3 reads TGTGCCAGCAGCCCCAAAGGACAGGGCTGGACCCAGTACTTC.

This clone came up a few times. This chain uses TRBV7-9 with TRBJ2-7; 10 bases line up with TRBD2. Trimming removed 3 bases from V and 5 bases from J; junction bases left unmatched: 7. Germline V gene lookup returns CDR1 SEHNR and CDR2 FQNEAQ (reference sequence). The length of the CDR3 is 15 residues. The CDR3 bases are TGTGCCAGCAGCTTTCCGGGACTAGCGACGCACGAGCAGTACTTC. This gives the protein CASSFPGLATHEQYF.

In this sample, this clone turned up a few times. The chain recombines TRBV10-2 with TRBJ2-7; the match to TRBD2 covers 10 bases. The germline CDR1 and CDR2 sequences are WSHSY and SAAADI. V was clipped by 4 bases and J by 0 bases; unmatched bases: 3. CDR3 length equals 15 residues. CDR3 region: CASSGTSGISYEQYF. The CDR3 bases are TGCGCCAGCAGTGGGACTAGCGGTATCTCCTACGAGCAGTACTTC.

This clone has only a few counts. The CDR3: CASQSGLAGGTESSYNEQFF. In DNA, the CDR3 is TGTGCCAGTCAAAGCGGACTAGCGGGAGGGACAGAGTCCTCCTACAATGAGCAGTTCTTC. V gene TRBV19 combines with J gene TRBJ2-1; 15 nucleotides match TRBD2. Germline V gene data show CDR1 as LNHDA and CDR2 as SQIVND (reference sequence). V lost 8 bases to trimming and J lost 0 bases; unmatched junction nucleotides: 14. CDR3 size: 20 residues.

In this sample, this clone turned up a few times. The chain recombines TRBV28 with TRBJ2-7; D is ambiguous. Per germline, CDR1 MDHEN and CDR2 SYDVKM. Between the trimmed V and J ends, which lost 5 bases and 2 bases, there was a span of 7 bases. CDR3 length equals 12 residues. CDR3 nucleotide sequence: TGTGCCAGCAGTGTGGCCCCCTACGAGCAGTACTTC. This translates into CASSVAPYEQYF. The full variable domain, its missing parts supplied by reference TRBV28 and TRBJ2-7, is DVKVTQSSRYLVKRTGEKVFLECVQDMDHENMFWYRQDPGLGLRLIYFSYDVKMKEKGDIPEGYSVSREKKERFSLILESASTNQTSMYLCASSVAPYEQYFGPGTRLTVT.

CDR3 sequence: CATRRRGGNYNEQFF. The DNA of the CDR3 is TGTGCCACCAGGAGGCGGGGGGGTAACTACAATGAGCAGTTCTTC. This chain uses TRBV19 with TRBJ2-1, with 9 bases aligning to TRBD2. With 10 bases clipped from V and 3 bases from J, the junction kept 10 bases outside the gene matches. The CDR3 is 15 residues long. Per the germline V gene, CDR1 is LNHDA and CDR2 is SQIVND (reference sequence).

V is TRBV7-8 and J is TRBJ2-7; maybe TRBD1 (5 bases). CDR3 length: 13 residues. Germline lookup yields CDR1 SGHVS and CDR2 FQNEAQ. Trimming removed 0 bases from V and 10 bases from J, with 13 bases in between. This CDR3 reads CASSLASQQGQYF. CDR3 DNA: TGTGCCAGCAGCTTAGCGTCCCAGCAGGGACAGTACTTC.

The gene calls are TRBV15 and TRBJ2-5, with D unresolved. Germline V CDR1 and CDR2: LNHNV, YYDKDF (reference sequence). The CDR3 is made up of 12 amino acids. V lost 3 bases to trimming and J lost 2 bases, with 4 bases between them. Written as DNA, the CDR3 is TGTGCCACCAGCAGGACTCAAGAGACCCAGTACTTC. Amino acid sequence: CATSRTQETQYF.

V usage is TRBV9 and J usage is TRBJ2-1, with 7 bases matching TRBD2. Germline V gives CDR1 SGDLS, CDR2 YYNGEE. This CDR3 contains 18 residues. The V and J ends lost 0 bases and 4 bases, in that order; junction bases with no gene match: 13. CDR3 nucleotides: TGTGCCAGCAGCGTAGAAGGTTTTGGGACTACGGATTACAATGAGCAGTTCTTC. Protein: CASSVEGFGTTDYNEQFF.

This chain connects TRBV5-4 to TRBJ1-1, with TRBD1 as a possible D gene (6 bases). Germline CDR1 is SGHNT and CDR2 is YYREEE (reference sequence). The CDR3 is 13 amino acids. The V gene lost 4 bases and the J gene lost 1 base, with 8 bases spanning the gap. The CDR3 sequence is CASSNRENTEAFF. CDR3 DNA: TGTGCCAGCAGCAACAGGGAGAACACTGAAGCTTTCTTT.

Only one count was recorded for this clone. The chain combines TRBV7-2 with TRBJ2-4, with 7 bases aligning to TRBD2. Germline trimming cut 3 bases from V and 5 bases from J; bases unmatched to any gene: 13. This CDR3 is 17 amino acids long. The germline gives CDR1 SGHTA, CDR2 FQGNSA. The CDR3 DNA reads TGTGCCAGCAGCTTGCAGGGCGGAGGGAGGGTGCAAAACATTCAGTACTTC. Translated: CASSLQGGGRVQNIQYF.

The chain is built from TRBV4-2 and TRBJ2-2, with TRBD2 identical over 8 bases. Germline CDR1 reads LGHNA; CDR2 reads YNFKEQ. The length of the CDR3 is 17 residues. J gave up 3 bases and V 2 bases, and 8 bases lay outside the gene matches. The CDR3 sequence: CASSQRRGATDTGELFF. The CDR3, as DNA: TGTGCCAGCAGCCAAAGGCGGGGGGCGACGGACACCGGGGAGCTGTTTTTT.

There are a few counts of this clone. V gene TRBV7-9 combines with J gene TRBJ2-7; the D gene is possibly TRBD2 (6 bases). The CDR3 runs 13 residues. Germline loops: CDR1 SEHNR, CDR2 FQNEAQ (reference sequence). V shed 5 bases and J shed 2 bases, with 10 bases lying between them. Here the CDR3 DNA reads TGTGCCAGCAGCGGGGGGATAGCCTACGAGCAGTACTTC. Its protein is CASSGGIAYEQYF.

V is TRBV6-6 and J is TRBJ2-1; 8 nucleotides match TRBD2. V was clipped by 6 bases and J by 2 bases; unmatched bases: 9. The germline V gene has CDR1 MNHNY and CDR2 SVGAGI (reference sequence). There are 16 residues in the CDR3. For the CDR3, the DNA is TGTGCCAGCAGGCCGAGCGGGGGAGGGACCTACAATGAGCAGTTCTTC. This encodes CASRPSGGGTYNEQFF.

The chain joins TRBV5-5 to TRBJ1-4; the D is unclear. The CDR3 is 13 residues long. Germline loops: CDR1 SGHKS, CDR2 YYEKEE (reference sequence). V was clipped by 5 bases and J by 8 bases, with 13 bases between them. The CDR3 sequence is CASRPGLGEKLFF. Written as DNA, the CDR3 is TGTGCCAGCAGACCCGGACTGGGCGAAAAACTGTTTTTT.

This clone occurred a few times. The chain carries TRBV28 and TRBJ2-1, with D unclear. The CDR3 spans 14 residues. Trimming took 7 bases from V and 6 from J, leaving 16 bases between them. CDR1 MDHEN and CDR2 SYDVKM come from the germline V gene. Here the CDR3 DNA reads TGTGCCAGCAATGACCAAGACAAACGCAATGAGCAGTTCTTC. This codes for CASNDQDKRNEQFF.

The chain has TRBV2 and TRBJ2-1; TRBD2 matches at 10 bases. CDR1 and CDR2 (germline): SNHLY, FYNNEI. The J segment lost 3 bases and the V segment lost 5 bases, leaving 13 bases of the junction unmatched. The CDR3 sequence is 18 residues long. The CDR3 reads CASSPTWSGGAGYNEQFF. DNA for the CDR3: TGTGCCAGCAGTCCGACTTGGAGCGGGGGGGCCGGCTACAATGAGCAGTTCTTC.

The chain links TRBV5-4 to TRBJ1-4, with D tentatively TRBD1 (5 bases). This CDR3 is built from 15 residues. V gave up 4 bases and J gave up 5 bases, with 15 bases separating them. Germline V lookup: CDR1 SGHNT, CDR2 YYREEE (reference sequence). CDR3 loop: CASSLQAGGNEKLFF. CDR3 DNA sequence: TGTGCCAGCAGCCTTCAGGCGGGGGGAAATGAAAAACTGTTTTTT.

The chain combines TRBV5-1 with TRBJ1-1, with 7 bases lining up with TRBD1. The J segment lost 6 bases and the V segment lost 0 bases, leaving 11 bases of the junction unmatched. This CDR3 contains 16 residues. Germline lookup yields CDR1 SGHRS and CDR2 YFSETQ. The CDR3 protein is CASSLGQGVRRPEAFF. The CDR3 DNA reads TGCGCCAGCAGCTTGGGTCAGGGGGTGAGGAGACCTGAAGCTTTCTTT.

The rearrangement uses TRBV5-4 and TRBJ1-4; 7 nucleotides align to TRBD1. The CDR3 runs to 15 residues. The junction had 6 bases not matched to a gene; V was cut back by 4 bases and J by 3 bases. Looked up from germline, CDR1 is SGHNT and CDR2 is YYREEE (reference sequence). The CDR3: CASSVPGTANEKLFF. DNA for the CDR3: TGTGCCAGCAGCGTCCCCGGGACAGCTAATGAAAAACTGTTTTTT.

CDR3: CASSHPWVRRTIDTEAFF. The DNA of the CDR3 is TGCGCCAGCAGCCACCCATGGGTTAGACGGACTATCGACACTGAAGCTTTCTTT. The chain employs TRBV4-1 and TRBJ1-1; D unclear. Germline values: CDR1 MGHRA, CDR2 YSYEKL. The CDR3 has 18 residues. V was trimmed by 3 bases and J by 3 bases, leaving 23 bases between them.

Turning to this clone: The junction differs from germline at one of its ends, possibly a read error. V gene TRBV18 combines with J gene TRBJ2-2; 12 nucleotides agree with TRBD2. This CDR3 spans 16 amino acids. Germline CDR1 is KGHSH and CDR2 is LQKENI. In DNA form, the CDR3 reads TGTGCCCGCTCACCGGCTGGACTAGCGGGATCCGGGGAGCTGTTTTTT. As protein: CARSPAGLAGSGELFF.

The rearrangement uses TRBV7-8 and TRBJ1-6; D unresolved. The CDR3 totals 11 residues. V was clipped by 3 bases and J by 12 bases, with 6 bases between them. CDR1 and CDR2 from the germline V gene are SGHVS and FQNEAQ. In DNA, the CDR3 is TGTGCCAGCAGCTTCCTCCTACCCCTCCACTTT. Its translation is CASSFLLPLHF.

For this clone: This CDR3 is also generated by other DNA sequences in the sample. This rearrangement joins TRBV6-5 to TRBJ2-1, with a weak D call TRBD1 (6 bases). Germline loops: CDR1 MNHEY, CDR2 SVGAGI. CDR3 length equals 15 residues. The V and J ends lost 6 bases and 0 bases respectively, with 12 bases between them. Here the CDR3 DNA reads TGTGCCAGCAGCCCGGACAGAAGCTCCTACAATGAGCAGTTCTTC. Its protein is CASSPDRSSYNEQFF.

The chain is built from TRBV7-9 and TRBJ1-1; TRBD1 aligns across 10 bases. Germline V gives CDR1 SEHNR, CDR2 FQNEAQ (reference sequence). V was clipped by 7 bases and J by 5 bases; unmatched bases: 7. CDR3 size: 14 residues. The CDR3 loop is CASTKTGGETEAFF. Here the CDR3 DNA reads TGTGCCAGCACCAAGACAGGGGGCGAGACTGAAGCTTTCTTT.

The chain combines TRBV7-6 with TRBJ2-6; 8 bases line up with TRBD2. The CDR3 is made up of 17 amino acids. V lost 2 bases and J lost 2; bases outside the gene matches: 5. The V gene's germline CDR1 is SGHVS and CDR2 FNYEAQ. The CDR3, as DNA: TGTGCCAGCAGCTTAAGGATTAGCGGGGCTGGGGCCAACGTCCTGACTTTC. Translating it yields CASSLRISGAGANVLTF. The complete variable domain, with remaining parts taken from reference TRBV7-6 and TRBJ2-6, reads GAGVSQSPRYKVTKRGQDVALRCDPISGHVSLYWYRQALGQGPEFLTYFNYEAQQDKSGLPNDRFSAERPEGSISTLTIQRTEQRDSAMYRCASSLRISGAGANVLTFGAGSRLTVL.

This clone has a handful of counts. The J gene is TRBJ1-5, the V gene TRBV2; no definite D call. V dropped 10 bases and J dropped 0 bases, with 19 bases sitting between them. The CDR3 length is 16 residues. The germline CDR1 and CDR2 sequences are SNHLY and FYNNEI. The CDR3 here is CATKPPGRNSNQPQHF. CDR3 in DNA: TGTGCCACCAAGCCCCCCGGGAGAAATAGCAATCAGCCCCAGCATTTT.

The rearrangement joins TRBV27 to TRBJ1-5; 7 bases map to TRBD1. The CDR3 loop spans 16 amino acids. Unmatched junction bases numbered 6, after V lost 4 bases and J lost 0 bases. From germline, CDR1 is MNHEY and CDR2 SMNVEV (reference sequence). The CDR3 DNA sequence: TGTGCCAGCAGTTCCCGGACAGGACGTAGCAATCAGCCCCAGCATTTT. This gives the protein CASSSRTGRSNQPQHF.